Following are 5 T cell receptor beta chains from one sample sequenced in a study of T cells expressing NK-cell markers. TCRdb derives one entry per CDR3 protein from the 5' RACE reads, leaving out DNA. The sample table includes 250,000 or so distinct CDR3 sequences. The sample was blood T cells: a sorted CD56 or NKG2C T cell subset, CD4+ or CD8+ T cells, or bulk PBMC T cells (not recorded which). The receptors derive from a woman aged 18-70 years in good health.

This sequence joins TRBV20-1 and TRBJ1-5. The germline CDR1 and CDR2 sequences are DFQATT and SNEGSKA (reference sequence). The CDR3 totals 15 residues. The CDR3: CSAREPIAVNQPQHF.

The chain has TRBV9 and TRBJ2-3; no DNA is available, so the TRBD1 call from TCRdb remains unchecked. CDR3 length: 16 residues. Germline loops: CDR1 SGDLS, CDR2 YYNGEE. The CDR3 is CASSISGTAGIDTQYF. The full variable domain, its missing parts supplied by reference TRBV9 and TRBJ2-3, is DSGVTQTPKHLITATGQRVTLRCSPRSGDLSVYWYQQSLDQGLQFLIQYYNGEERAKGNILERFSAQQFPDLHSELNLSSLELGDSALYFCASSISGTAGIDTQYFGPGTRLTVL.

The chain combines TRBV20-1 with TRBJ2-3; TCRdb's D gene call, TRBD1, goes unchecked for lack of DNA. Germline CDR1 and CDR2: DFQATT and SNEGSKA (reference sequence). The CDR3 runs to 15 residues. The CDR3 sequence: CSASGGQARTDTQYF.

The chain recombines TRBV6-1 with TRBJ1-6; TCRdb calls TRBD1, which cannot be checked without DNA. This CDR3 has 15 amino acids. Per germline, CDR1 MNHNS and CDR2 SASEGT. CDR3 residues: CASSVRTVGNSPLHF.

The CDR3 spells CATSRDWGSGSGEQYF. The chain combines TRBV15 with TRBJ2-7; TCRdb indicates TRBD2, and absent DNA this call remains unverified. CDR3 length: 16 amino acids. The V gene's germline CDR1 is LNHNV and CDR2 YYDKDF (reference sequence).